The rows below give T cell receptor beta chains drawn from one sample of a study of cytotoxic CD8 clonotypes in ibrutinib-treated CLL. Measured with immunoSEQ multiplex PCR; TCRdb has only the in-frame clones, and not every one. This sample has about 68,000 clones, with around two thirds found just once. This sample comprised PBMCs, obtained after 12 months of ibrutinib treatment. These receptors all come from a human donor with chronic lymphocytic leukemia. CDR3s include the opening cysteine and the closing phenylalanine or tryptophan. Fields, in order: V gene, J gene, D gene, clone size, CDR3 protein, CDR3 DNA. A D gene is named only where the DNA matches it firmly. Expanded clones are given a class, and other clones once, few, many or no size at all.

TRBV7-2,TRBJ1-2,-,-,CASSLGATNGYTF,TGTGCCAGCAGCTTAGGGGCGACAAATGGCTACACCTTC
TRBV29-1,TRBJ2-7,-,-,CSAHGSEDEQYF,TGCAGCGCCCACGGATCGGAGGACGAGCAGTACTTC
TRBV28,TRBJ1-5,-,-,CASSVQGQAQHF,TGTGCCAGCAGTGTACAGGGTCAGGCCCAGCATTTT
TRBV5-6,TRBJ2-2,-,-,CASSLALGVRTGELFF,TGTGCCAGCAGCTTGGCCTTAGGGGTTCGCACCGGGGAGCTGTTTTTT
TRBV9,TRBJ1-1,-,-,CASSSLGAVKNTEAFF,TGTGCCAGCAGCTCCTTAGGGGCGGTGAAGAACACTGAAGCTTTCTTT
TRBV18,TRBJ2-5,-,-,CASSLGGAMETQYF,TGTGCCAGCTCGCTAGGGGGTGCGATGGAGACCCAGTACTTC
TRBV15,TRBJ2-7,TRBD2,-,CATSRDAGGFYEQYF,TGTGCCACCAGCAGAGATGCGGGGGGCTTCTACGAGCAGTACTTC
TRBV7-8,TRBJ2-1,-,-,CASSLPGSRDEQFF,TGTGCCAGCAGCCTCCCCGGCTCCAGGGATGAGCAGTTCTTC
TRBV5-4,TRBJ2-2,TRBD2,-,CASSTWIAGVTGELFF,TGTGCCAGCAGCACGTGGATAGCGGGGGTCACCGGGGAGCTGTTTTTT
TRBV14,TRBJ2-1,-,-,CASSLDWSWEQFF,TGTGCCAGCAGCCTCGACTGGTCATGGGAGCAGTTCTTC
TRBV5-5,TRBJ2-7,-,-,CASSLVPAGQGSYEQYF,TGTGCCAGCAGCTTGGTCCCGGCAGGGCAGGGGTCCTACGAGCAGTACTTC
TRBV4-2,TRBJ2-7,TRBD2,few,CASSQGFGTSPSEQYF,TGTGCCAGCAGCCAAGGCTTCGGGACTAGCCCCTCCGAGCAGTACTTC
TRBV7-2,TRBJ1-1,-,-,CASSLSWSRDTEAFF,TGTGCCAGCAGCTTATCCTGGTCCAGGGACACTGAAGCTTTCTTT
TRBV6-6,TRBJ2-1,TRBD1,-,CASSYQGAYNEQFF,TGTGCCAGCAGTTACCAGGGGGCGTACAATGAGCAGTTCTTC
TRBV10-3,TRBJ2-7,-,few,CAIRTGSSYEQYF,TGTGCCATCCGGACCGGGTCATCCTACGAGCAGTACTTC